These 20 T cell receptor beta chains were all obtained from the same sample, sequenced in a study of cytomegalovirus exposure and HLA in healthy donors. The PCR ran on 60 Vbeta and 13 Jbeta primers. Method: immunoSEQ multiplex PCR; TCRdb's copy keeps in-frame clones and lacks some. The sample lists roughly 290,000 clones, roughly 80% seen once, with 0.3% in the top ten. Sequenced sample: PBMCs. The receptors were sampled from a girl aged 2 to 10 in good health and CMV-seronegative.

V usage is TRBV6-6 and J usage is TRBJ2-3; possibly TRBD2 for D (6 bases). The ends were cut back, 0 bases at V and 4 bases at J, with 14 bases in the middle. The CDR3 totals 16 residues. The germline CDR1 and CDR2 sequences are MNHNY and SVGAGI (reference sequence). The CDR3 sequence: CASSYSPGEKPDTQYF. DNA for the CDR3: TGTGCCAGCAGTTACTCACCGGGGGAAAAGCCAGATACGCAGTATTTT.

This chain links TRBV30 with TRBJ1-2; 7 positions agree with TRBD1. This CDR3 is 15 amino acids long. CDR1 is GTSNPN, CDR2 SVGIG, per germline (reference sequence). V was clipped by 2 bases and J by 2 bases; unmatched bases: 8. The CDR3 DNA sequence: TGTGCCTGGAGTCCACAAGACAGGGTAAACTATGGCTACACCTTC. As protein: CAWSPQDRVNYGYTF.

The V gene is TRBV2, the J gene TRBJ2-7, with 10 nucleotides matching TRBD1. Germline trimming cut 7 bases from V and 2 bases from J; bases unmatched to any gene: 8. Looked up from germline, CDR1 is SNHLY and CDR2 is FYNNEI. The CDR3 runs 15 residues. The CDR3 loop reads CASKRGTGETYEQYF. The CDR3 nucleotides read TGTGCCAGCAAGAGAGGGACAGGGGAAACCTACGAGCAGTACTTC.

J is TRBJ1-5 and V is TRBV5-1; 8 nucleotides agree with TRBD1. Per the germline V gene, CDR1 is SGHRS and CDR2 is YFSETQ. This CDR3 is built from 15 residues. V lost 2 bases, J lost 4 bases, and 5 bases stayed unmatched. CDR3 nucleotides: TGCGCCAGCAGCTTAACAGGGGGGATTAATCAGCCCCAGCATTTT. This gives the protein CASSLTGGINQPQHF.

V gene TRBV11-2 combines with J gene TRBJ2-5; tentatively, D is TRBD1 (5 bases). The CDR3 loop spans 15 amino acids. Trimming cost V 4 bases and J 2 bases, with 14 bases left between them. Germline values: CDR1 SGHAT, CDR2 FQNNGV. CDR3 bases: TGTGCCAGCAGCTCGTGGGGCTTAGGTCAAGAGACCCAGTACTTC. As protein: CASSSWGLGQETQYF.

The CDR3 loop reads CASSPLPYEQYF. As DNA, the CDR3 is TGTGCCAGCAGCCCCCTACCCTACGAGCAGTACTTC. V gene TRBV7-2 combines with J gene TRBJ2-7, with no clear D. Trimming took off 5 bases at V and 2 bases at J, with 7 bases between the two ends. The CDR3 is 12 amino acids. Germline lookup yields CDR1 SGHTA and CDR2 FQGNSA.

This chain connects TRBV4-2 to TRBJ2-1, with 11 bases that match TRBD2. CDR3 size: 19 residues. Germline V lookup: CDR1 LGHNA, CDR2 YNFKEQ. After removal of 1 base from V and 1 base from J, the junction contained 9 bases not matched to a gene. CDR3 protein: CASSQGVAGGPISYNEQFF. Here the CDR3 DNA reads TGTGCCAGCAGCCAAGGTGTAGCGGGAGGGCCTATTTCCTACAATGAGCAGTTCTTC.

This clone was seen a handful of times. V usage is TRBV12-5 and J usage is TRBJ2-2; D is unresolved. The CDR3 has 17 residues. Trimming left V 4 bases short and J 3 bases short, with 18 bases between. Germline V gene lookup returns CDR1 LGHNT and CDR2 FRNRAP. CDR3 residues: CASGSSNPLGDTGELFF. The CDR3 DNA is TGTGCTAGTGGTTCCTCAAACCCCCTCGGAGACACCGGGGAGCTGTTTTTT. Using reference TRBV12-5 and TRBJ2-2 for the parts outside the CDR3, the full variable domain is DARVTQTPRHKVTEMGQEVTMRCQPILGHNTVFWYRQTMMQGLELLAYFRNRAPLDDSGMPKDRFSAEMPDATLATLKIQPSEPRDSAVYFCASGSSNPLGDTGELFFGEGSRLTVL.

V gene TRBV6-1 combines with J gene TRBJ1-2; the D gene is possibly TRBD1 (5 bases). CDR1 is MNHNS and CDR2 is SASEGT in the germline V gene. Trimming took off 1 base at V and 3 bases at J, with 9 bases between the two ends. This CDR3 spans 14 amino acids. Here the CDR3 DNA reads TGTGCCAGCAGTGAAGACAGGCCCGACTATGGCTACACCTTC. This gives the protein CASSEDRPDYGYTF.

The chain combines TRBV28 with TRBJ2-1; 8 bases align to TRBD2. Germline V CDR1 and CDR2: MDHEN, SYDVKM. The CDR3 spans 15 residues. J gave up 6 bases and V 1 base, and 5 bases lay outside the gene matches. The CDR3 loop is CASSLFREGRNEQFF. The CDR3 DNA sequence: TGTGCCAGCAGTTTATTCCGGGAGGGCCGCAATGAGCAGTTCTTC. The whole variable domain, filled in from reference TRBV28 and TRBJ2-1, reads DVKVTQSSRYLVKRTGEKVFLECVQDMDHENMFWYRQDPGLGLRLIYFSYDVKMKEKGDIPEGYSVSREKKERFSLILESASTNQTSMYLCASSLFREGRNEQFFGPGTRLTVL.

The rearrangement links TRBV6-6 to TRBJ1-1, with a weak D call TRBD1 (5 bases). V lost 5 bases to trimming and J lost 2 bases, with 18 bases between them. CDR3 length equals 16 residues. From germline, CDR1 is MNHNY and CDR2 SVGAGI (reference sequence). For the CDR3, the DNA is TGTGCCAGCAGTCTCTCAGGGCCGCACATTAACACTGAAGCTTTCTTT. This sequence encodes CASSLSGPHINTEAFF.

The chain combines TRBV30 with TRBJ2-2; 8 bases agree with TRBD2. In germline, CDR1 is GTSNPN, CDR2 SVGIG (reference sequence). The CDR3 extends over 15 amino acids. V gave up 4 bases and J gave up 2 bases; unmatched junction bases: 6. Here the CDR3 DNA reads TGTGCCTGGAACCGGGGGGGGCGCAACACCGGGGAGCTGTTTTTT. Its protein is CAWNRGGRNTGELFF.

The gene calls are TRBV27 and TRBJ1-6, with TRBD1 matching over 7 bases. The CDR3 spans 14 residues. Germline V gives CDR1 MNHEY, CDR2 SMNVEV (reference sequence). V trimming: 2 bases; J trimming: 7 bases; junction bases outside the gene matches: 2. CDR3 DNA: TGTGCCAGCAGTTTACGGACAGGAAATTCACCCCTCCACTTT. Protein sequence: CASSLRTGNSPLHF.

V usage is TRBV2 and J usage is TRBJ2-7; D might be TRBD1 (6 bases). The CDR3 extends over 14 amino acids. Germline values: CDR1 SNHLY, CDR2 FYNNEI. Trimming removed 7 bases at V and 2 bases at J, with 15 bases between. The CDR3 reads CASTGRQATYEQYF. The CDR3 nucleotides read TGTGCCAGCACAGGTAGACAGGCTACCTACGAGCAGTACTTC.

The V gene is TRBV28, the J gene TRBJ1-2, with TRBD1 matching 7 bases. Trimming took 6 bases from V and 3 from J; bases not matched to a gene: 19. This CDR3 spans 18 amino acids. Germline loops: CDR1 MDHEN, CDR2 SYDVKM. The CDR3 is CASSPRRYRDRNYYGYTF. For the CDR3, the DNA is TGTGCCAGCAGCCCACGGAGGTACCGGGACAGAAACTACTATGGCTACACCTTC.

The table lists this clone with a count of one. The V and J genes are TRBV5-4 and TRBJ2-3; 9 bases are shared with TRBD2. The CDR3 has 15 residues. Losses at the gene ends were 0 bases for V and 9 bases for J; bases not matched to a gene: 8. Germline CDR1 is SGHNT and CDR2 is YYREEE (reference sequence). This CDR3 reads CASSLGSGAGGTQYF. The CDR3 nucleotides are TGTGCCAGCAGCTTGGGGTCTGGGGCGGGGGGGACGCAGTATTTT.

This sequence joins TRBV6-5 and TRBJ2-3, with 8 bases aligning to TRBD2. CDR3 length: 14 amino acids. J was trimmed by 0 bases and V by 8 bases; bases with no gene match: 4. Germline lookup yields CDR1 MNHEY and CDR2 SVGAGI. The CDR3 DNA reads TGTGCCAGCTCGCGGGGGGAAAGCACAGATACGCAGTATTTT. It encodes CASSRGESTDTQYF.

V usage is TRBV4-2 and J usage is TRBJ2-7, with 9 bases matching TRBD1. The trim removed 4 bases at V and 2 bases at J, leaving 3 bases unmatched. Germline V gene lookup returns CDR1 LGHNA and CDR2 YNFKEQ. The CDR3 has 14 amino acids. CDR3 sequence (DNA): TGTGCCAGCAGCCGGGGACAGGGAACCTACGAGCAGTACTTC. Amino acid sequence: CASSRGQGTYEQYF.

The chain carries TRBV6-5 and TRBJ2-7; TRBD2 matches at 8 bases. Germline-derived CDR1 and CDR2 are MNHEY and SVGAGI. The CDR3 covers 14 residues. V shed 6 bases and J 3 bases; nucleotides not matched to a gene: 7. The CDR3 region is CASRSSGSFYEQYF. DNA of the CDR3: TGTGCCAGCAGATCCAGCGGGAGTTTCTACGAGCAGTACTTC.

The chain links TRBV27 to TRBJ2-7, with 9 bases aligning to TRBD2. Germline V CDR1 and CDR2: MNHEY, SMNVEV (reference sequence). The J segment lost 0 bases and the V segment lost 5 bases, leaving 8 bases of the junction unmatched. The CDR3 is 16 amino acids. The CDR3: CASSPSSGTYSYEQYF. The CDR3 DNA follows: TGTGCCAGCAGTCCGTCTAGCGGGACCTACTCCTACGAGCAGTACTTC.